The T cell receptor (beta chain) described here comes from a study of Ad26.COV2.S vaccination and SARS-CoV-2 variants. Overall study: Ad26.COV2.S was injected intramuscularly once or twice, 56 days apart.

Trimming shortened V by 4 bases and J by 0 bases, and 13 bases separated the two germline ends. The CDR3 extends over 15 amino acids. Germline V gene sequence: CDR1 SGHNT, CDR2 YYREEE (reference sequence). Treatment described: 19 received Ad26.COV2.S at low or high dose, single or two shots; 5 received placebo; per-sample allocation not given. Samples analyzed were those drawn on day 63 after the first vaccine or placebo injection. It was Wuhan-strain SARS-CoV-2 spike that the Ad26 vaccine vector expressed. Libraries were prepared by immunoSEQ multiplex PCR; TCRdb keeps only in-frame clonotypes and omits some of them. The sample lists 350,000 to 450,000 clones; approximately 89% were seen once. Notes on this clone: Its antigen is unidentified.

Study-wide points: Whether participants received vaccine or placebo, their non-spike TCR breadth was similar. Analyses of TCR breadth and depth may have underestimated total T cell responses.

The chain carries TRBV5-4 and TRBJ1-1; D is ambiguous. Source: peripheral blood, taken in a trial of Ad26.COV2.S vaccine versus placebo. The receptor's source is a person between 18 and 60 years old who received the Ad26.COV2.S COVID-19 vaccine or a placebo. DNA of the CDR3: TGTGCCAGCAGCAACTCCAGGATAATGAACACTGAAGCTTTCTTT. Amino acids: CASSNSRIMNTEAFF.